The entry below gives a single T cell receptor beta chain sequence along with its context. Its antigen is unknown. TCRdb's table, derived via immunoSEQ multiplex PCR, lists solely in-frame clones and lacks some. The sample records about 50,000 clones, around 90% being singletons. Mixed chimerism was transient after nonmyeloablative marrow transplants from related graft donors. Unstimulated regulatory T cells (CD4+CD25+CD127-), CD4+CD25- non-regulatory cells, CD4 and CD8 cells were FACS-sorted from thawed PBMCs. The data are from a study of Tregs in tolerant kidney transplant recipients. Study-wide results and limits: Nucleotide sequences could not be compared across some patients' samples due to primer changes. In tolerant patients, donor-specific Tregs outgrew total Tregs, suggesting antigen-driven expansion.

This clonotype originated in a human patient who received a combined kidney and bone marrow transplant. A subset of T cells may come from the graft donor. The material was CD8+ T cells from blood (PBMCs), obtained 12 months after the transplant.

In DNA, the CDR3 is TGTGCCAGCAGAACAACAGGGCGAAACGGCTACACCTTC. Translating gives CASRTTGRNGYTF. V is TRBV9 and J is TRBJ1-2, with D possibly being TRBD1 (6 bases). Germline V gives CDR1 SGDLS, CDR2 YYNGEE. CDR3 size: 13 residues. The V gene lost 5 bases and the J gene lost 8 bases, with 16 bases spanning the gap.